This T cell receptor (beta chain) stems from a study of T cell repertoires in cytomegalovirus infection. Points on this clonotype: Antigen specificity is unknown.

Each CDR3 protein is one row after TCRdb ran MiXCR on the reads. The top ten clones hold 10% to 15% of a sample with approximately 730,000 distinct CDR3 sequences, 25% to 35% of them seen once. The V gene's germline CDR1 is MNHNS and CDR2 SASEGT. Trimming shortened V by 3 bases and J by 0 bases, and 11 bases separated the two germline ends. The CDR3 has 15 amino acids. Findings and caveats of the study: Across the ex vivo response, the dominant clonotypes were HLA-C-restricted CMV-specific TCR beta clonotypes.

This clonotype was sampled from a human donor in good health (CMV status not recorded). Some clones in this sample may be carry-over from other donors' samples. The sample consisted of cultured CD8+ T cells from PBMCs, taken from culture after CMV antigen stimulation. This rearrangement joins TRBV6-1 to TRBJ1-1, with D maybe TRBD1 (5 bases). CDR3 sequence: CASSDRGDLNTEAFF. CDR3 DNA sequence: TGTGCCAGCAGTGACCGCGGGGACCTGAACACTGAAGCTTTCTTT.